The 22 T cell receptor beta chains presented below share a single source sample, sequenced in a study of OX40 agonist ivuxolimab in advanced cancers. Libraries were prepared by immunoSEQ multiplex PCR; TCRdb keeps only in-frame clonotypes and omits some of them. This table holds around 68,000 clones, roughly nine tenths found once. Sequencing used CD4+ or CD8+ T cells sorted from blood, obtained in a trial of the OX40 agonist ivuxolimab. These receptors originate from an adult with an advanced solid tumor such as melanoma, head and neck, liver or kidney cancer.

The CDR3: CATSRDLWLAGVENEQFF. The CDR3 DNA sequence: TGTGCCACCAGCAGAGATCTTTGGTTAGCGGGAGTAGAGAATGAGCAGTTCTTC. The chain links TRBV15 to TRBJ2-1; 9 nucleotides line up with TRBD2. The CDR3 has 18 residues. Per germline, CDR1 LNHNV and CDR2 YYDKDF (reference sequence). V gave up 0 bases and J gave up 7 bases; unmatched junction bases: 13.

The chain combines TRBV5-4 with TRBJ2-7; 8 positions agree with TRBD2. Trimming removed 4 bases from V and 6 bases from J; junction bases left unmatched: 9. The CDR3 runs to 14 residues. Germline CDR1 SGHNT, CDR2 YYREEE (reference sequence). CDR3 in amino acids: CASSILSGTSEQYF. The CDR3 DNA sequence: TGTGCCAGCAGCATACTGAGCGGGACTAGCGAGCAGTACTTC.

For this clone: A junction boundary mismatches the germline segment, possibly from a read error. The chain combines TRBV7-7 with TRBJ1-1; D is ambiguous. CDR1 SSHAT and CDR2 FNYEAQ come from the germline V gene (reference sequence). The CDR3 is 13 residues long. The CDR3 sequence: CASSLALNTEAFF. CDR3 nucleotides: TGTGCTAGCAGCTTAGCTCTGAACACTGAAGCTTTCTTT.

This clone was seen a single time. V usage is TRBV7-3 and J usage is TRBJ1-1, with TRBD1 as a possible D gene (5 bases). Between the trimmed V and J ends, which lost 2 bases and 6 bases, there was a span of 16 bases. The CDR3 contains 15 residues. CDR1 is SGHTA, CDR2 FQGTGA, per germline. CDR3 coding DNA: TGTGCCAGCAGCTTAGGGGGTTCGGGGATCGCTGAAGCTTTCTTT. This sequence encodes CASSLGGSGIAEAFF.

V and J are TRBV28 and TRBJ2-5, with 7 bases fitting TRBD2. In germline, CDR1 is MDHEN, CDR2 SYDVKM. This CDR3 comprises 14 residues. Unmatched junction bases numbered 6, after V lost 8 bases and J lost 0 bases. The CDR3 sequence: CASAMGGDQETQYF. For the CDR3, the DNA is TGTGCCAGCGCCATGGGAGGGGACCAAGAGACCCAGTACTTC.

The V and J genes are TRBV5-4 and TRBJ2-7, with 8 bases matching TRBD1. The CDR3 is 15 amino acids. The V gene's germline CDR1 is SGHNT and CDR2 YYREEE (reference sequence). V lost 3 bases, J lost 5 bases, and 10 bases stayed unmatched. The CDR3 sequence: CASSSSTGAHHEQYF. The CDR3 bases are TGTGCCAGCAGCTCGTCGACAGGGGCCCACCACGAGCAGTACTTC.

The rearrangement links TRBV19 to TRBJ2-3, with D unresolved. Trimming shortened V by 5 bases and J by 2 bases, and 11 bases separated the two germline ends. The CDR3 has 14 amino acids. Germline-derived CDR1 and CDR2 are LNHDA and SQIVND (reference sequence). The DNA of the CDR3 is TGTGCCAGTAGTCCCGGTTTGATCACAGATACGCAGTATTTT. Protein product: CASSPGLITDTQYF.

The CDR3 region is CASSLALTGNSPLHF. Written as DNA, the CDR3 is TGCGCCAGCAGCTTGGCCCTCACAGGGAATTCACCCCTCCACTTT. The genes are TRBV5-1 and TRBJ1-6; TRBD1 is a possible D gene (6 bases). Between the trimmed V and J ends, which lost 0 bases and 7 bases, there was a span of 11 bases. CDR1 and CDR2 from the germline V gene are SGHRS and YFSETQ. CDR3 length: 15 amino acids.

The rearrangement joins TRBV6-8 to TRBJ1-2; no definite D call. Trimming shortened V by 7 bases and J by 8 bases, and 17 bases separated the two germline ends. In germline, CDR1 is MNHGY, CDR2 SAAAGT. This CDR3 has 13 amino acids. Written as DNA, the CDR3 is TGTGCCAGCATCTACGGGGTGGGGAGGGGCTACACCTTC. Translation: CASIYGVGRGYTF.

This sequence joins TRBV5-4 and TRBJ2-7; D is perhaps TRBD2 (6 bases). The V gene lost 0 bases and the J gene lost 2 bases, with 12 bases spanning the gap. Germline V CDR1 and CDR2: SGHNT, YYREEE (reference sequence). The CDR3 consists of 15 residues. The CDR3 DNA is TGTGCCAGCAGCTTGGTCGGGGGATCGGCCTACGAGCAGTACTTC. Its translation: CASSLVGGSAYEQYF.

The V gene is TRBV5-4, the J gene TRBJ2-3, with 13 bases matching TRBD2. CDR1 and CDR2 (germline): SGHNT, YYREEE (reference sequence). V was clipped by 5 bases and J by 1 base; unmatched bases: 7. CDR3 length: 17 amino acids. CDR3 nucleotides: TGTGCCAGCAGTTCTGGGACTAGCGGGATCCGCACAGATACGCAGTATTTT. Translated, it gives CASSSGTSGIRTDTQYF.

The chain employs TRBV7-8 and TRBJ2-3; D gene uncertain. Per the germline V gene, CDR1 is SGHVS and CDR2 is FQNEAQ. CDR3 size: 14 residues. The V end was cut by 4 bases, the J end by 6 bases, with 14 bases between. The CDR3 region is CASSSLSEQDTQYF. Written as DNA, the CDR3 is TGTGCCAGCAGCTCCCTCAGTGAACAGGATACGCAGTATTTT.

The chain links TRBV2 to TRBJ2-2, with D possibly matching TRBD2 (5 bases). The germline gives CDR1 SNHLY, CDR2 FYNNEI. This CDR3 is 14 amino acids long. The germline V and J ends were trimmed by 6 bases and 6 bases, with 14 bases remaining between them. For the CDR3, the DNA is TGTGCCAGCAGCCCGGACTTCGCCCCCGGGGAGCTGTTTTTT. Translated, it gives CASSPDFAPGELFF.

The genes are TRBV4-2 and TRBJ1-2, with TRBD1 matching over 9 bases. The CDR3 is made up of 18 amino acids. J lost 2 bases, V lost 3 bases, and 13 bases had no gene match. Germline assignment: CDR1 LGHNA and CDR2 YNFKEQ. The CDR3 protein is CASSQAGTGRNGNYGYTF. In DNA, the CDR3 is TGTGCCAGCAGCCAGGCAGGGACAGGGCGTAATGGAAACTATGGCTACACCTTC.

CDR3 sequence: CAIRGTAQETQYF. CDR3 nucleotide sequence: TGTGCCATCAGGGGGACAGCTCAAGAGACCCAGTACTTC. This chain uses TRBV10-3 with TRBJ2-5, with 7 bases identical to TRBD1. The CDR3 has 13 residues. Trimming at V came to 6 bases and at J to 2 bases, leaving 3 bases not matched to a gene. Looked up from germline, CDR1 is ENHRY and CDR2 is SYGVKD.

The chain uses TRBV7-2 and TRBJ2-5; D unclear. The CDR3 extends over 12 amino acids. Germline CDR1 SGHTA, CDR2 FQGNSA. V lost 6 bases and J 7 bases, leaving 12 bases between the germline ends. In DNA, the CDR3 is TGTGCCAGCAGTCCGAGATCCGGGACCCAGTACTTC. Its translation: CASSPRSGTQYF.

In its sample, this clone was seen once. The V gene is TRBV2, the J gene TRBJ1-4; no clear D. The ends were cut back, 4 bases at V and 0 bases at J, with 6 bases in the middle. Per germline, CDR1 SNHLY and CDR2 FYNNEI. CDR3 size: 14 residues. The CDR3: CASSAYATNEKLFF. The DNA of the CDR3 is TGTGCCAGCAGTGCTTATGCAACTAATGAAAAACTGTTTTTT.

This clone came up a few times. This chain connects TRBV12-5 to TRBJ1-1, with 11 bases lining up with TRBD1. The CDR3 runs 14 residues. Unmatched junction bases numbered 5, after V lost 6 bases and J lost 5 bases. Germline V gene data show CDR1 as LGHNT and CDR2 as FRNRAP. The CDR3 here is CASGRDRGDTEAFF. Here the CDR3 DNA reads TGTGCTAGTGGCCGGGACAGGGGGGATACTGAAGCTTTCTTT.

The chain couples TRBV19 to TRBJ1-3; 9 bases align to TRBD1. V shed 4 bases, J shed 4 bases, and the junction held 5 bases outside the gene matches. The CDR3 runs to 15 residues. CDR1 is LNHDA, CDR2 SQIVND, per germline (reference sequence). As DNA, the CDR3 is TGTGCCAGTAGTAGGCGGACAGGGGCCGGAAACACCATATATTTT. It is translated as CASSRRTGAGNTIYF.

This clone was seen once. The chain carries TRBV9 and TRBJ2-1; no firm D call. The V and J ends lost 0 bases and 9 bases respectively, with 10 bases between them. The CDR3 loop spans 13 amino acids. Germline V gene data show CDR1 as SGDLS and CDR2 as YYNGEE. CDR3 region: CASSVDPQSEQFF. CDR3 nucleotide sequence: TGTGCCAGCAGCGTAGACCCCCAAAGTGAGCAGTTCTTC.

This chain connects TRBV2 to TRBJ2-1; 7 bases map to TRBD1. Per germline, CDR1 SNHLY and CDR2 FYNNEI. The CDR3 totals 15 residues. Trimming took 0 bases from V and 12 from J; bases not matched to a gene: 11. CDR3 amino acids: CASSEARRQGLGQFF. DNA of the CDR3: TGTGCCAGCAGTGAAGCCCGGAGACAGGGTTTGGGGCAGTTCTTC.

The rearrangement links TRBV19 to TRBJ2-1, with 14 bases lining up with TRBD2. Germline lookup yields CDR1 LNHDA and CDR2 SQIVND (reference sequence). This CDR3 has 17 amino acids. V dropped 7 bases and J dropped 0; count of bases not matched to a gene: 5. Here the CDR3 reads CASIGTSGGHSYNEQFF. The CDR3 region has the DNA TGTGCCAGTATCGGGACTAGCGGGGGACACTCCTACAATGAGCAGTTCTTC.